Listed here are 12 T cell receptor beta chains from one sample, sequenced in a study of early T cells in non-severe SARS-CoV-2 infection. Each CDR3 protein is one row after TCRdb ran MiXCR on the 5' RACE reads. The data contain roughly 52,000 distinct CDR3 sequences, more than 5.5% of them singletons. The material was whole blood, obtained at baseline. These TCRs come from an adult who was a healthcare worker with PCR-confirmed SARS-CoV-2 infection or an uninfected control (not recorded which).

This clonotype was seen a handful of times. Compared with germline, one end of the junction differs, possibly owing to a read error. The V call is TRBV29-1, the J call TRBJ2-1; tentatively, D is TRBD1 (6 bases). This CDR3 comprises 13 residues. In germline, CDR1 is SQVTM, CDR2 ANQGSEA. The CDR3 loop reads CSVDQGSFNEQFF. The CDR3 nucleotides read TGCAGCGTGGATCAGGGGTCCTTCAATGAGCAGTTCTTC.

The chain combines TRBV6-2 or TRBV6-3 with TRBJ2-2; a weak D match, TRBD1 (6 bases). Germline assignment: CDR1 MNHEY and CDR2 SVGEGT. The V end lost 4 bases, the J end lost 4 bases, and 13 bases lay between the germline ends. This CDR3 is 15 amino acids long. The CDR3 DNA is TGTGCCAGCAGTTCGGGACATCAGGGCACCGGGGAGCTGTTTTTT. It yields the protein CASSSGHQGTGELFF.

This clonotype was picked up a small number of times. This chain uses TRBV7-8 with TRBJ2-1; either TRBD1 or TRBD2 may fit D (6 bases each). Germline values: CDR1 SGHVS, CDR2 FQNEAQ. This CDR3 spans 16 amino acids. V dropped 2 bases and J dropped 3 bases, with 14 bases sitting between them. DNA for the CDR3: TGTGCCAGCAGCTTACGTAGGGGGGCTAGCTACAATGAGCAGTTCTTC. Its translation: CASSLRRGASYNEQFF.

This clonotype was picked up many times. The CDR3 reads CASSPVGGDYGYTF. The CDR3 DNA is TGTGCCAGCAGCCCCGTGGGCGGGGACTATGGCTACACCTTC. This rearrangement joins TRBV11-3 to TRBJ1-2; no reliable D call. V lost 5 bases, J lost 3 bases, and 13 bases lay in between. This CDR3 is built from 14 residues. Germline V gives CDR1 SGHNT, CDR2 YENEEA.

This clonotype was counted ten times or more. The chain uses TRBV28 and TRBJ2-6, with D hard to call. CDR1 and CDR2 from the germline V gene are MDHEN and SYDVKM. V was shortened by 1 base and J by 4 bases, with 20 bases between the two germline ends. The CDR3 has 19 amino acids. The CDR3 protein is CASSLLFPSRRAGANVLTF. CDR3 coding DNA: TGTGCCAGCAGTTTATTATTCCCTTCGAGACGGGCCGGGGCCAACGTCCTGACTTTC.

Many counts were recorded for this clonotype. This chain links TRBV4-1 with TRBJ1-1; no firm D call. Germline CDR1 is MGHRA and CDR2 is YSYEKL. V was cut by 1 base and J by 6 bases, with 9 bases left in between. The CDR3 is 13 residues long. In DNA, the CDR3 is TGCGCCAGCAGCCAAGTATCGAGACCTGAAGCTTTCTTT. Residues: CASSQVSRPEAFF.

Ten or more counts support this clonotype. The chain links TRBV20-1 to TRBJ2-7, with 12 positions matching TRBD2. The germline CDR1 and CDR2 sequences are DFQATT and SNEGSKA (reference sequence). The ends lost 5 bases at V and 5 bases at J; junction bases unmatched: 7. There are 14 residues in the CDR3. This chain's CDR3 is CSASGLAGHNEQYF. The CDR3 coding sequence is TGCAGTGCTTCAGGACTAGCGGGGCACAACGAGCAGTACTTC.

The chain links TRBV12-3 or TRBV12-4 to TRBJ1-2; TRBD1 aligns across 10 bases. The CDR3 consists of 15 residues. Trimming cost V 6 bases and J 3 bases; bases outside gene matches: 7. CDR3 in amino acids: CASRVRQGAHYGYTF. DNA for the CDR3: TGTGCCAGCAGAGTTAGACAGGGGGCTCACTATGGCTACACCTTC.

This clonotype was picked up many times. CDR3 sequence: CAGGQQDGANVLTF. DNA of the CDR3: TGTGCCGGAGGACAGCAAGATGGGGCCAACGTCCTGACTTTC. The chain has TRBV6-5 and TRBJ2-6, with a tentative D call TRBD1 (6 bases). CDR1 MNHEY and CDR2 SVGAGI come from the germline V gene. V was shortened by 11 bases and J by 3 bases, with 14 bases between the two germline ends. This CDR3 spans 14 amino acids.

This clonotype was seen only a few times. J is TRBJ2-7 and V is TRBV18; D might be TRBD1 or TRBD2, each matching 6 bases. Germline V CDR1 and CDR2: KGHSH, LQKENI. The CDR3 consists of 13 residues. Trimming pared 2 bases from V and 5 bases from J, leaving 10 bases between. The CDR3 sequence: CASSPRGAHEQYF. For the CDR3, the DNA is TGTGCCAGCTCACCAAGGGGGGCCCACGAGCAGTACTTC.

The V gene is TRBV5-6, the J gene TRBJ2-1; D is undetermined. V lost 3 bases and J 8 bases, leaving 9 bases between the germline ends. The CDR3 contains 12 residues. Germline loops: CDR1 SGHDT, CDR2 YYEEEE. The CDR3 region has the DNA TGTGCCAGCAGCTCCAGGACCTATGAGCAGTTCTTC. It specifies CASSSRTYEQFF.

This clonotype was observed a handful of times. In DNA, the CDR3 is TGTGCCAGCAGCGTATCAGCGGGGGCCTACAATGAGCAGTTCTTC. It yields the protein CASSVSAGAYNEQFF. The V call is TRBV9, the J call TRBJ2-1, with 8 bases aligning to TRBD2. Germline V gives CDR1 SGDLS, CDR2 YYNGEE. V was clipped by 1 base and J by 2 bases; unmatched bases: 2. The CDR3 is 15 residues long.